The next 32 T cell receptor beta chains were all read from a single sample in a study of blood T cell repertoires in COVID-19. Method: immunoSEQ multiplex PCR; TCRdb's copy keeps in-frame clones and lacks some. This table has about 22,000 clones, roughly 84% appearing once. The specimen was peripheral blood. These receptors came from a man aged 80 or over with active or convalescent COVID-19.

This clone was detected once. The chain has TRBV4-3 and TRBJ1-1, with a weak D call TRBD1 (5 bases). This CDR3 is 15 amino acids long. Trimming removed 0 bases from V and 3 bases from J, with 11 bases in between. Germline-derived CDR1 and CDR2 are LGHNA and YSLEER. CDR3 DNA sequence: TGCGCCAGCAGCCAAGAACTCGGGGGGTACACTGAAGCTTTCTTT. Encoded protein: CASSQELGGYTEAFF.

V usage is TRBV24-1 and J usage is TRBJ2-5; 9 positions match TRBD1. Germline CDR1 reads KGHDR; CDR2 reads SFDVKD. V lost 1 base and J lost 2; bases outside the gene matches: 1. The CDR3 has 15 amino acids. DNA for the CDR3: TGTGCCACCAGTGATTTCGGGACAGGGCAAGAGACCCAGTACTTC. Translation gives CATSDFGTGQETQYF.

The sample holds one count of this clone. The chain joins TRBV19 to TRBJ1-5; 8 positions agree with TRBD1. There are 15 residues in the CDR3. V lost 6 bases and J lost 2; bases outside the gene matches: 6. From germline, CDR1 is LNHDA and CDR2 SQIVND (reference sequence). DNA of the CDR3: TGTGCCAGTAGGGACAGGGCAATTGGCAATCAGCCCCAGCATTTT. It codes for CASRDRAIGNQPQHF.

This CDR3 is CASSLVGPPGGYTF. The CDR3 coding sequence is TGTGCCAGCAGTTTAGTGGGTCCCCCGGGAGGCTACACCTTC. The chain uses TRBV28 and TRBJ1-2; D call uncertain. Trimming pared 2 bases from V and 8 bases from J, leaving 15 bases between. Germline assignment: CDR1 MDHEN and CDR2 SYDVKM. This CDR3 has 14 residues.

The J gene is TRBJ2-2, the V gene TRBV4-2; maybe TRBD2 (5 bases). The V end lost 3 bases, the J end lost 4 bases, and 15 bases lay between the germline ends. Germline V gives CDR1 LGHNA, CDR2 YNFKEQ. This CDR3 is 16 amino acids long. This CDR3 reads CASSHDLAGSTGELFF. CDR3 nucleotides: TGTGCCAGCAGCCATGACCTAGCTGGGAGCACCGGGGAGCTGTTTTTT.

This chain uses TRBV7-2 with TRBJ2-3; weak D call: TRBD2 (6 bases). The CDR3 has 15 residues. Germline CDR1 SGHTA, CDR2 FQGNSA. V lost 3 bases and J 5 bases, leaving 15 bases between the germline ends. The CDR3 DNA reads TGTGCCAGCAGCTTGACGCGACTAGTTTTAGATACGCAGTATTTT. It translates to CASSLTRLVLDTQYF.

The chain carries TRBV5-1 and TRBJ2-2, with a weak D call TRBD2 (6 bases). This CDR3 contains 14 residues. CDR1 SGHRS and CDR2 YFSETQ come from the germline V gene. Trimming stripped 4 bases from V and 5 bases from J, with 12 bases between. The CDR3 loop reads CASSPGRRTGELFF. The CDR3 DNA reads as TGCGCCAGCAGCCCCGGGAGACGTACCGGGGAGCTGTTTTTT.

The chain links TRBV7-6 to TRBJ2-1, with TRBD2 identical over 8 bases. This CDR3 is built from 15 residues. With 5 bases clipped from V and 6 bases from J, the junction kept 9 bases outside the gene matches. In germline, CDR1 is SGHVS, CDR2 FNYEAQ. CDR3 protein: CASSPVGGVINEQFF. The CDR3 DNA reads as TGTGCCAGCAGCCCAGTCGGGGGGGTCATCAATGAGCAGTTCTTC.

The chain combines TRBV2 with TRBJ2-3; 8 positions agree with TRBD2. Trimming at V came to 5 bases and at J to 6 bases, leaving 7 bases not matched to a gene. This CDR3 region has 14 residues. Germline values: CDR1 SNHLY, CDR2 FYNNEI. CDR3 DNA: TGTGCCAGCAGTATCGGGACTAGTTGGGATACGCAGTATTTT. Translated, it gives CASSIGTSWDTQYF.

This chain connects TRBV6-4 to TRBJ2-2, with unresolved D. The germline V and J ends were trimmed by 9 bases and 4 bases, with 15 bases remaining between them. CDR3 size: 14 residues. CDR1 MRHNA and CDR2 SNTAGT come from the germline V gene. CDR3 loop: CASRMIAGTGELFF. The CDR3 DNA follows: TGTGCCAGTCGAATGATCGCAGGCACCGGGGAGCTGTTTTTT.

The chain joins TRBV5-1 to TRBJ2-3; 9 bases are shared with TRBD1. The V gene's germline CDR1 is SGHRS and CDR2 YFSETQ. The V gene end was trimmed by 4 bases and the J gene end by 2 bases; junction bases not matched to a gene: 5. The CDR3 is 15 amino acids. The chain's CDR3 is CASSLDRGTTDTQYF. In DNA, the CDR3 is TGCGCCAGCAGCCTCGACAGGGGGACCACAGATACGCAGTATTTT.

This clone was counted a single time. This chain uses TRBV18 with TRBJ2-2; TRBD2 is a possible D gene (5 bases). The germline V gene has CDR1 KGHSH and CDR2 LQKENI. The CDR3 runs to 14 residues. V lost 3 bases and J lost 4, with 9 bases in between. The CDR3 coding sequence is TGTGCCAGCTCACCGATAGCGAGCACCGGGGAGCTGTTTTTT. This gives the protein CASSPIASTGELFF.

J is TRBJ1-5 and V is TRBV2; possibly TRBD1 for D (5 bases). CDR1 is SNHLY and CDR2 is FYNNEI in the germline V gene. Trimming took 7 bases from V and 5 from J, leaving 15 bases between them. This CDR3 contains 14 residues. The CDR3 coding sequence is TGTGCCAGCATGAAAACAGGATCCCATCAGCCCCAGCATTTT. This translates into CASMKTGSHQPQHF.

The chain recombines TRBV6-5 with TRBJ2-7, with 9 bases aligning to TRBD2. Germline V gives CDR1 MNHEY, CDR2 SVGAGI. The CDR3 length is 14 residues. V was clipped by 2 bases and J by 6 bases; unmatched bases: 5. CDR3 coding DNA: TGTGCCAGCAGTTACGTTGCGGGAGGGGGCGAGCAGTACTTC. It yields the protein CASSYVAGGGEQYF.

The rearrangement joins TRBV18 to TRBJ1-1; D unresolved. The germline V and J ends were trimmed by 3 bases and 6 bases, with 11 bases remaining between them. Germline V gene data show CDR1 as KGHSH and CDR2 as LQKENI. The CDR3 sequence is 13 residues long. The CDR3 DNA reads as TGTGCCAGCTCACCCCCGAGGGAATCTGAAGCTTTCTTT. This sequence encodes CASSPPRESEAFF.

The chain recombines TRBV29-1 with TRBJ1-6, with a possible D match to TRBD1 (6 bases). This CDR3 spans 15 amino acids. Germline CDR1 and CDR2: SQVTM and ANQGSEA. V lost 4 bases, J lost 0 bases, and 10 bases lay in between. The CDR3 loop reads CSVGDTGSYNSPLHF. CDR3 nucleotides: TGCAGCGTTGGGGACACGGGCTCCTATAATTCACCCCTCCACTTT.

This chain uses TRBV7-9 with TRBJ1-3; no clear D gene. The CDR3 length is 14 residues. Looked up from germline, CDR1 is SEHNR and CDR2 is FQNEAQ (reference sequence). V was pared by 4 bases and J by 2 bases, with 9 bases between. The CDR3 coding sequence is TGTGCCAGCAGCTCTAGCGGGACTGGAAACACCATATATTTT. This codes for CASSSSGTGNTIYF.

The chain has TRBV14 and TRBJ1-6, with unresolved D. Trimming shortened V by 1 base and J by 9 bases, and 13 bases separated the two germline ends. The CDR3 sequence is 15 residues long. In germline, CDR1 is SGHDN, CDR2 FVKESK. CDR3 residues: CASSQGGGSASPLHF. Written as DNA, the CDR3 is TGTGCCAGCAGCCAAGGAGGAGGGTCTGCTTCACCCCTCCACTTT.

This chain links TRBV9 with TRBJ2-4, with D perhaps matching TRBD2 (5 bases). Germline CDR1 and CDR2: SGDLS and YYNGEE. The CDR3 is 15 residues long. Trimming removed 3 bases at V and 2 bases at J, with 12 bases between. CDR3 amino acids: CASSAVPGTKNIQYF. The CDR3 region has the DNA TGTGCCAGCAGCGCCGTGCCGGGGACCAAAAACATTCAGTACTTC.

J is TRBJ2-6 and V is TRBV30; no definite D call. Deletions cut 7 bases from V and 4 bases from J, with 11 bases between. The CDR3 extends over 13 amino acids. Germline V CDR1 and CDR2: GTSNPN, SVGIG (reference sequence). CDR3 protein: CASTGRGANVLTF. CDR3 in DNA: TGTGCCTCCACCGGTAGAGGGGCCAACGTCCTGACTTTC.

This chain links TRBV18 with TRBJ2-7, with TRBD2 matching 12 bases. V lost 1 base and J lost 2; bases outside the gene matches: 0. This CDR3 spans 15 amino acids. From germline, CDR1 is KGHSH and CDR2 LQKENI. The CDR3 nucleotides read TGTGCCAGCTCACCACGGACTAGCGGGGCCTACGAGCAGTACTTC. It encodes CASSPRTSGAYEQYF.

J is TRBJ2-3 and V is TRBV4-2; TRBD2 matches 9 bases. The trim removed 4 bases at V and 1 base at J, leaving 12 bases unmatched. This CDR3 is 18 amino acids long. From germline, CDR1 is LGHNA and CDR2 YNFKEQ. The CDR3 spells CASSPSGAGGSGTDTQYF. The CDR3 coding sequence is TGTGCCAGCAGCCCCTCCGGTGCGGGGGGGTCAGGCACAGATACGCAGTATTTT.

V is TRBV5-1 and J is TRBJ2-3, with a weak D call TRBD1 (6 bases). Germline V gives CDR1 SGHRS, CDR2 YFSETQ. V was cut by 0 bases and J by 5 bases, with 19 bases left in between. The CDR3 runs to 17 residues. In DNA, the CDR3 is TGCGCCAGCAGCTTGGCCTTGGGCCAGGGGAGTAGAGATACGCAGTATTTT. Residues: CASSLALGQGSRDTQYF.

The rearrangement joins TRBV11-2 to TRBJ2-1; TRBD2 agrees at 15 bases. Germline-derived CDR1 and CDR2 are SGHAT and FQNNGV. The CDR3 sequence is 15 residues long. V lost 5 bases, J lost 7 bases, and 3 bases stayed unmatched. The CDR3: CASSKGLAGGNEQFF. The CDR3 region has the DNA TGTGCCAGCAGCAAGGGACTAGCGGGAGGAAATGAGCAGTTCTTC.

The chain combines TRBV28 with TRBJ1-1, with 7 bases matching TRBD1. The V segment lost 5 bases and the J segment 7 bases; nucleotides outside the gene matches: 16. The CDR3 spans 16 residues. Germline V gene sequence: CDR1 MDHEN, CDR2 SYDVKM. The CDR3 loop is CASSLRQGFGFVEAFF. In DNA, the CDR3 is TGTGCCAGCAGTCTACGACAGGGCTTCGGGTTCGTTGAAGCTTTCTTT. The full variable domain, in which reference TRBV28 and TRBJ1-1 provide the parts outside the CDR3, is DVKVTQSSRYLVKRTGEKVFLECVQDMDHENMFWYRQDPGLGLRLIYFSYDVKMKEKGDIPEGYSVSREKKERFSLILESASTNQTSMYLCASSLRQGFGFVEAFFGQGTRLTVV.

The V gene is TRBV2, the J gene TRBJ2-5; 8 nucleotides line up with TRBD1. With 6 bases clipped from V and 4 bases from J, the junction kept 4 bases outside the gene matches. Germline-derived CDR1 and CDR2 are SNHLY and FYNNEI. The CDR3 runs 13 residues. The DNA of the CDR3 is TGTGCCAGCAGCAGGGGGCTGGCAGAGACCCAGTACTTC. Translated, it gives CASSRGLAETQYF.

The rearrangement uses TRBV27 and TRBJ2-5; D might be TRBD2 (5 bases). This CDR3 comprises 14 residues. CDR1 and CDR2 (germline): MNHEY, SMNVEV (reference sequence). The germline V and J ends were trimmed by 5 bases and 4 bases, with 14 bases remaining between them. For the CDR3, the DNA is TGTGCCAGCAGTCCCATGAGGGTTGGAGAGACCCAGTACTTC. As protein: CASSPMRVGETQYF.

This clone has a handful of counts. Here the CDR3 DNA reads TGTGCCAGCAGCTTATATGGGTCAGGAACCCAAGAGACCCAGTACTTC. Translation: CASSLYGSGTQETQYF. The rearrangement joins TRBV7-2 to TRBJ2-5; D is ambiguous. The V end lost 2 bases, the J end lost 1 base, and 14 bases lay between the germline ends. CDR3 length: 16 amino acids. The V gene's germline CDR1 is SGHTA and CDR2 FQGNSA.

The chain is built from TRBV2 and TRBJ1-1; no clear D gene. The CDR3 consists of 13 residues. Germline lookup yields CDR1 SNHLY and CDR2 FYNNEI. V was clipped by 0 bases and J by 4 bases, with 6 bases between them. Here the CDR3 reads CASSEARATEAFF. As DNA, the CDR3 is TGTGCCAGCAGTGAAGCGCGGGCCACTGAAGCTTTCTTT.

This chain links TRBV19 with TRBJ1-5, with 9 nucleotides matching TRBD1. V trimming: 8 bases; J trimming: 7 bases; junction bases outside the gene matches: 9. Germline V CDR1 and CDR2: LNHDA, SQIVND (reference sequence). This CDR3 has 14 residues. The chain's CDR3 is CASGVQGAQQPQHF. As DNA, the CDR3 is TGTGCCAGTGGGGTACAGGGGGCACAGCAGCCCCAGCATTTT.

This clone came up a few times. The genes are TRBV6-2 or TRBV6-3 and TRBJ1-2; 8 nucleotides agree with TRBD1. V was pared by 5 bases and J by 4 bases, with 9 bases of the junction left unmatched. The V gene's germline CDR1 is MNHEY and CDR2 SVGEGT. The CDR3 contains 15 residues. CDR3 sequence reads: CASSVDREVGYGYTF. CDR3 DNA sequence: TGTGCCAGCAGTGTGGACAGGGAAGTGGGCTATGGCTACACCTTC.

The chain couples TRBV4-2 to TRBJ2-7, with D possibly TRBD2 on 5 matching bases. V was shortened by 4 bases and J by 7 bases, with 8 bases between the two germline ends. Germline assignment: CDR1 LGHNA and CDR2 YNFKEQ. The CDR3 length is 11 residues. The CDR3 coding sequence is TGTGCCAGCAGCCTGGCGGGTGAGCAGTACTTC. Translated: CASSLAGEQYF.